The rows below give T cell receptor beta chains drawn from one sample of a study of T-cell memory formation after mild COVID-19. TCRdb re-called the 5' RACE reads with MiXCR, one entry per CDR3 protein. The table lists about 360,000 distinct CDR3 sequences, around an eighth of them singletons, with under 25% in the top ten. The sample was PBMCs or a T cell subset sorted from them (not recorded which). These TCRs come from a man between 18 and 29 years old who had mild COVID-19 (a few samples of this study predate the infection). Cell type and time point are not known. CDR3s include the opening cysteine and the closing phenylalanine or tryptophan.

v_call cdr3_aa
TRBV12-3/TRBV12-4 CASSLLLAQETQYF
TRBV5-5 CASHGGTADTQYF
TRBV18 CASSPRTSGFEQFF
TRBV7-8 CASSLWYSGPENIQYF
TRBV19 CASSFQEIKNIQYF
TRBV4-2 CASSQAGENTGELFF
TRBV7-3 CASSSVSGHPNTEAFF
TRBV14 CASSTGHGGNEQFF
TRBV5-1 CASSLGTSMFTGELFF
TRBV5-1 CASSLAFTQYF
TRBV30 CAWTVRDEQYF
TRBV5-5 CASSWTGAEQYF